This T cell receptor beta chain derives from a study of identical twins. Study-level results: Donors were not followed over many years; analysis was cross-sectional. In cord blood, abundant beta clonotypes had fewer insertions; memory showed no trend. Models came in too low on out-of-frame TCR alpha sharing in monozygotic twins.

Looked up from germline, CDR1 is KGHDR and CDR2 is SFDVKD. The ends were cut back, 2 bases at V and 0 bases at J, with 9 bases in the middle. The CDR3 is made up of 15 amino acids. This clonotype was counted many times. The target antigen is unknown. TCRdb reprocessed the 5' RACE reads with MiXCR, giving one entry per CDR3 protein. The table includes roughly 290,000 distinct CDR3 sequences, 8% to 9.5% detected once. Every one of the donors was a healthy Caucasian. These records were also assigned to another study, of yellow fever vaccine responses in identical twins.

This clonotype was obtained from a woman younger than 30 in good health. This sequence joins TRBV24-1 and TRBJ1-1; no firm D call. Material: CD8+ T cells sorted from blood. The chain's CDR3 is CATSDSTEMNTEAFF. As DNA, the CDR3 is TGTGCCACCAGTGATTCTACGGAAATGAACACTGAAGCTTTCTTT.